Below, one T cell receptor beta chain is given with its context. This sample stems from a study of T cell responses to AZD1222 COVID-19 vaccine. The CDR3 is 16 amino acids. The V gene's germline CDR1 is SGHKS and CDR2 YYEKEE (reference sequence). J was trimmed by 1 base and V by 0 bases; bases with no gene match: 6. Sequencing used immunoSEQ multiplex PCR; TCRdb keeps in-frame clones, though not all of them. This table has some 120,000 clones, roughly 85% appearing once. Here the sequenced sample was peripheral blood, taken on day 0 of AZD1222 vaccination. The V gene is TRBV5-5, the J gene TRBJ2-7; 8 bases map to TRBD2. The receptor was derived from an adult in good health. CDR3 sequence reads: CASSLELAASSYEQYF. CDR3 coding DNA: TGTGCCAGCAGCTTGGAACTAGCGGCTAGTTCCTACGAGCAGTACTTC. Combining the CDR3 with reference TRBV5-5 and TRBJ2-7 gives the whole variable domain DAGVTQSPTHLIKTRGQQVTLRCSPISGHKSVSWYQQVLGQGPQFIFQYYEKEERGRGNFPDRFSARQFPNYSSELNVNALLLGDSALYLCASSLELAASSYEQYFGPGTRLTVT.